This T cell receptor (beta chain) was found in a study of T cell responses to AZD1222 COVID-19 vaccine. Study-wide results and limits: Increased Spike-specific TCR breadth and depth were observed after two AZD1222 doses. Spike was spanned by vaccine-associated CD4 TCRs, which were dominant at 160-218 and 743-854. Only six or seven AZD1222 recipients were seropositive at baseline. Sampling captured repertoires only after the peak T cell response.

The method was immunoSEQ multiplex PCR; TCRdb's version includes in-frame clones alone and lacks a portion of them. Of about 94,000 clones listed, more than 70% are singletons. J was trimmed by 8 bases and V by 4 bases; bases with no gene match: 7. The CDR3 has 12 amino acids. Germline V lookup: CDR1 SQVTM, CDR2 ANQGSEA. This clone showed up just a few times. The target antigen is unknown. The receptor was derived from an adult in good health. The genes are TRBV29-1 and TRBJ1-2; 7 bases are shared with TRBD1. Sequencing was performed on peripheral blood, taken on day 0 of AZD1222 vaccination. This chain's CDR3 is CSVGQGVEGYTF. The CDR3 DNA follows: TGCAGCGTTGGGCAGGGGGTAGAGGGCTACACCTTC.